This TCR beta chain was captured in a study of blood T cell repertoires in COVID-19. Some clones are missing from TCRdb's copy, which holds only in-frame ones; the method was immunoSEQ multiplex PCR. Of a few hundred thousand clones in the sample, about 88% were seen once. Germline assignment: CDR1 SGHVS and CDR2 FNYEAQ. Trimming pared 2 bases from V and 5 bases from J, leaving 18 bases between. The CDR3 sequence is 16 residues long. Recruits, aged roughly 18 to 100 years, lived in some 25 US areas. The receptor was isolated from a woman in her fifties or sixties who had recovered from COVID-19. The rearrangement joins TRBV7-6 to TRBJ1-2; D is possibly TRBD1 (5 bases). The sample taken for sequencing was PBMCs or T cells enriched from blood (not recorded which). The chain's CDR3 is CASSLRLGPALYGYTF. In nucleotides, the CDR3 is TGTGCCAGCAGCTTAAGGCTGGGGCCAGCTTTATATGGCTACACCTTC.